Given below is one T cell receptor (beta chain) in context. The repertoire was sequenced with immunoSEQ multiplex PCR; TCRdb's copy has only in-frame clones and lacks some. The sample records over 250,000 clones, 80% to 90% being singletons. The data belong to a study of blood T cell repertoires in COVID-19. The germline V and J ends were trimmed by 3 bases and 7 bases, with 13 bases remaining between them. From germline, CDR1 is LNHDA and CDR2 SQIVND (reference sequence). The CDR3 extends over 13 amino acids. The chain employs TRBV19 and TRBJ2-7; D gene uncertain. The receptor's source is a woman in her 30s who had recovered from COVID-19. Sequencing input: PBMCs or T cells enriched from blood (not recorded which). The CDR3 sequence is CASSIGEAWEQYF. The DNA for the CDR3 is TGTGCCAGTAGTATTGGTGAGGCTTGGGAGCAGTACTTC.